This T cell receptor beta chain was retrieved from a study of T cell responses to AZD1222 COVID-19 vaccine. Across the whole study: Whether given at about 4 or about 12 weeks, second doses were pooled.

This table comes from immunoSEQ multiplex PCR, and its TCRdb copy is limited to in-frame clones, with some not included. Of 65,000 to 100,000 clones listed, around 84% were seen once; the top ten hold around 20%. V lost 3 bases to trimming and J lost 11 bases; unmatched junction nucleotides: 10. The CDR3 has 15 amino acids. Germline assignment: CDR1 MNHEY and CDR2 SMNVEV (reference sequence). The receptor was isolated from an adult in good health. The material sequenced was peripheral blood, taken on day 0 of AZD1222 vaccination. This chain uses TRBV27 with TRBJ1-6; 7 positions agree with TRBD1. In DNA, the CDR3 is TGTGCCAGCAGTTTCTCAGACAGGGCGCTCGCACCCCTCCACTTT. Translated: CASSFSDRALAPLHF.